This T cell receptor beta chain was captured in a study of response to subunit inactivated influenza vaccine. General study results and limits: Each seasonal flu vaccination may recruit only limited new T cells, authors suggested.

TCRdb re-analysed the RT-PCR reads in MiXCR, keeping a single row per CDR3 protein. The table has about 570,000 distinct CDR3 sequences, 10% to 15% seen once. This clonotype was found a few times. Its antigen is not identified. The CDR3 loop spans 13 amino acids. With V trimmed by 1 base and J by 5 bases, 2 bases remained unmatched. Germline V lookup: CDR1 SGHAT, CDR2 FQNNGV. The chain couples TRBV11-2 to TRBJ2-7, with 7 bases identical to TRBD2. The TCR sequence derives from a man aged 45-65 years who received an inactivated influenza vaccine. The material sequenced was PBMCs from blood, taken on the day of vaccination. This chain's CDR3 is CASSLGGSNEQYF. Here the CDR3 DNA reads TGTGCCAGCAGCTTAGGCGGGAGTAACGAGCAGTACTTC.